The T cell receptor (beta chain) described here comes from a study of cytomegalovirus exposure and HLA in healthy donors. CDR1 and CDR2 (germline): SGHAT, FQNNGV. The junction had 4 bases not matched to a gene; V was cut back by 5 bases and J by 2 bases. CDR3 length: 15 amino acids. Notes on this clone: What it binds is not known.

The PCR had 60 Vbeta and 13 Jbeta primers. Produced via immunoSEQ multiplex PCR; TCRdb's table is partial and in-frame only. Here the sample spans 180,000 or so clones, around 80% being singletons. Overall study findings and caveats: When a later analysis compared HLA-associated TCR beta chains with equally common others, the HLA-associated chains turned out to be more clonally expanded and to have lower generation probabilities. As a later analysis revealed, most CMV-associated TCR beta chains appeared HLA-restricted.

The source of this sequence is a girl between 5 and 17 years old in good health and CMV-seropositive. The material sequenced was PBMCs. The chain recombines TRBV11-2 with TRBJ2-1, with 9 positions matching TRBD1. CDR3 loop: CASSLGQGTYNEQFF. DNA of the CDR3: TGTGCCAGCAGCCTCGGACAGGGGACCTACAATGAGCAGTTCTTC.